This TCR beta chain appears in the sequencing data of a study of T cell changes during pregnancy in multiple sclerosis. Germline V gives CDR1 SGDLS, CDR2 YYNGEE. There are 14 residues in the CDR3. V shed 0 bases and J shed 7 bases, with 13 bases lying between them. Data came from immunoSEQ multiplex PCR; TCRdb stores just in-frame clones and leaves some out. Of more than 45,000 clones in the sample, 93% were seen once. The specimen was CD8+ T cells from peripheral blood mononuclear cells, collected in the second trimester of pregnancy. The chain carries TRBV9 and TRBJ2-5; weak D call: TRBD1 (6 bases). This TCR derives from a female donor with multiple sclerosis, enrolled in a pregnancy study. The CDR3 region has the DNA TGTGCCAGCAGCGTAGGAGGGGGAACGTTGACCCAGTACTTC. This gives the protein CASSVGGGTLTQYF.